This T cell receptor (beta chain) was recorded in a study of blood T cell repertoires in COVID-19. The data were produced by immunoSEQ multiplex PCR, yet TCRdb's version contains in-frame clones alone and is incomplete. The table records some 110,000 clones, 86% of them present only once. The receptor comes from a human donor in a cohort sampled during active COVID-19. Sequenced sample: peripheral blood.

DNA for the CDR3: TGTGCCAGCGGCGCACAGGGGGCTGGGGCCAACGTCCTGACTTTC. Amino acid sequence: CASGAQGAGANVLTF. V and J are TRBV5-4 and TRBJ2-6; 8 bases match TRBD1. Germline V lookup: CDR1 SGHNT, CDR2 YYREEE (reference sequence). After removal of 7 bases from V and 2 bases from J, the junction contained 5 bases not matched to a gene. There are 15 residues in the CDR3.